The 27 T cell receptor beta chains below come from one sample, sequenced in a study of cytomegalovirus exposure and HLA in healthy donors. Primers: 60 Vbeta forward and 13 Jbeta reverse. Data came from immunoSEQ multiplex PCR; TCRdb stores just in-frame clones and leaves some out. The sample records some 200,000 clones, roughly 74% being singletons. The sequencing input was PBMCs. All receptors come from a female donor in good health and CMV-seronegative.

The CDR3 region has the DNA TGTGCCAGCAGCGCAACGCCTAGCGGGGGGGCGTTAGAGACCCAGTACTTC. It specifies CASSATPSGGALETQYF. This rearrangement joins TRBV9 to TRBJ2-5; 12 bases are a match to TRBD2. Germline assignment: CDR1 SGDLS and CDR2 YYNGEE. The V gene end was trimmed by 3 bases and the J gene end by 4 bases; junction bases not matched to a gene: 10. CDR3 length: 17 residues.

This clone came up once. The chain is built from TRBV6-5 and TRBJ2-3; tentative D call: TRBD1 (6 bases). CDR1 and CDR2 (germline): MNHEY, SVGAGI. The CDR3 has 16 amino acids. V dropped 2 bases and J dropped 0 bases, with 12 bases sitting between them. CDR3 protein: CASSYGQSPSTDTQYF. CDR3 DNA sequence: TGTGCCAGCAGTTACGGACAGTCCCCTAGCACAGATACGCAGTATTTT.

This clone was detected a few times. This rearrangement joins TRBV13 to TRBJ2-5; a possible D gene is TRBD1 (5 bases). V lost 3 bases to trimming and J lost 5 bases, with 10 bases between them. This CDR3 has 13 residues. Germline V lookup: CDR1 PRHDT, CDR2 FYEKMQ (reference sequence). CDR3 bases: TGTGCCAGCAGCTTTGGCAGGGTCGAGACCCAGTACTTC. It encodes CASSFGRVETQYF.

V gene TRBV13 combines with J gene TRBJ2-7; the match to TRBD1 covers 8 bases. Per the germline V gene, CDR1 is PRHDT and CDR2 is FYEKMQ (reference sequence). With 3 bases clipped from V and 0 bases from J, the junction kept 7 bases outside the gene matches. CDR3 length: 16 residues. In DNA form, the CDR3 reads TGTGCCAGCAGCTTGGCGACAGGGGTCAGCTCCTACGAGCAGTACTTC. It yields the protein CASSLATGVSSYEQYF.

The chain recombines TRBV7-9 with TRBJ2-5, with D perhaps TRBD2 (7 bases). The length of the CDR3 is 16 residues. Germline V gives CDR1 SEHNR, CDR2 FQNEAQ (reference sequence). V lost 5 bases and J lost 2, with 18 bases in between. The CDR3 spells CASSREGGWGQETQYF. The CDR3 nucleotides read TGTGCCAGCAGCAGGGAGGGGGGGTGGGGACAAGAGACCCAGTACTTC.

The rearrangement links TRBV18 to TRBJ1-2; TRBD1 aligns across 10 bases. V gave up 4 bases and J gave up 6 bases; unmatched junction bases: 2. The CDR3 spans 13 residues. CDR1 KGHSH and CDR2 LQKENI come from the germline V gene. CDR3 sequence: CASSLGTGDGYTF. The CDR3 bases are TGTGCCAGCTCACTAGGGACAGGGGATGGCTACACCTTC.

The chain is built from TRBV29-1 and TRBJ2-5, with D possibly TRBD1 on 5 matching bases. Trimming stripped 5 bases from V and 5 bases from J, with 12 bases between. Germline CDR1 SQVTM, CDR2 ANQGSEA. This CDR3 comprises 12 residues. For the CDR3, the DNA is TGCAGCGTTATAACAGGAAGGGAGACCCAGTACTTC. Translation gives CSVITGRETQYF.

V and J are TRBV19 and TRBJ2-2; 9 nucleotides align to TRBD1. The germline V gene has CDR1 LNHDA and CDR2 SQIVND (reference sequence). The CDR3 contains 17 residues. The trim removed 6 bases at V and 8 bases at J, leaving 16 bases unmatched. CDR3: CASRPGTGRPERGELFF. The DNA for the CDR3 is TGTGCCAGTAGACCCGGGACAGGGCGACCCGAACGGGGGGAGCTGTTTTTT.

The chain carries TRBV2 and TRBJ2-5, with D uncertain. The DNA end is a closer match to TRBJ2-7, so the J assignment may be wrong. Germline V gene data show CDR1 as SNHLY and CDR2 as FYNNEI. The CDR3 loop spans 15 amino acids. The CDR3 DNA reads TGTGCCAGCAGTGAGAAATTTACTCATATCTACGAGCAGTACTTC. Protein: CASSEKFTHIYEQYF.

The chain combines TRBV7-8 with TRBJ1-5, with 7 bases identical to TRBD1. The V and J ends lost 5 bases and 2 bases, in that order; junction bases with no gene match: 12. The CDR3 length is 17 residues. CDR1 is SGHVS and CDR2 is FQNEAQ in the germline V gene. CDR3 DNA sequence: TGTGCCAGCAGCGTTCGGGACAGTCAAACGGGCAATCAGCCCCAGCATTTT. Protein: CASSVRDSQTGNQPQHF.

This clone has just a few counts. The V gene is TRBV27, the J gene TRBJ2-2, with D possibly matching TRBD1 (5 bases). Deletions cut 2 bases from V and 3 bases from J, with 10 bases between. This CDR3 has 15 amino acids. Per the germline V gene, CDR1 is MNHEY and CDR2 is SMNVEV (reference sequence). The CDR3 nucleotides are TGTGCCAGCAGTTTAAGGGGCCTTTACACCGGGGAGCTGTTTTTT. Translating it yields CASSLRGLYTGELFF.

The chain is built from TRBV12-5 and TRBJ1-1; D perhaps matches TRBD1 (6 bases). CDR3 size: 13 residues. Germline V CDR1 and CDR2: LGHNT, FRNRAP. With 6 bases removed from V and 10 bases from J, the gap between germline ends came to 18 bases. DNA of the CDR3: TGTGCTAGTGGCATCGAGGGGGGGATTCGAGCTTTCTTT. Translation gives CASGIEGGIRAFF.

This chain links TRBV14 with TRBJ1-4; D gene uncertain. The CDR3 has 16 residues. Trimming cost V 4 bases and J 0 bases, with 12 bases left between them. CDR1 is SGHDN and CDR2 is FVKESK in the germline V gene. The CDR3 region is CASSRVGLPTNEKLFF. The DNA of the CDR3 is TGTGCCAGCAGCCGGGTAGGACTCCCAACTAATGAAAAACTGTTTTTT.

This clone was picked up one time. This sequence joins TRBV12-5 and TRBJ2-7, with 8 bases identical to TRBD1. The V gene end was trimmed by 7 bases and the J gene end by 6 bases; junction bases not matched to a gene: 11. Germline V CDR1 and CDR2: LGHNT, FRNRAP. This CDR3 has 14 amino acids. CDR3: CASVTGTGLGEQYF. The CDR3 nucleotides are TGTGCTAGTGTTACCGGGACAGGCTTGGGCGAGCAGTACTTC.

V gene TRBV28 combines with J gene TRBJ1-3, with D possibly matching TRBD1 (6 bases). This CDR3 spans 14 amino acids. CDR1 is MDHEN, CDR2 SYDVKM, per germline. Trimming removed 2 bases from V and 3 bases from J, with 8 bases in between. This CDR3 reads CASSLGRGGNTIYF. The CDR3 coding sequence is TGTGCCAGCAGTTTAGGCAGGGGTGGAAACACCATATATTTT.

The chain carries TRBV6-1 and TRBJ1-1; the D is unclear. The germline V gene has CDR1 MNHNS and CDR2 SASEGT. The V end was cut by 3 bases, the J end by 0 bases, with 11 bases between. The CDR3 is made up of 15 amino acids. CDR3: CASSDPGQLNTEAFF. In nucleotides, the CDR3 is TGTGCCAGCAGTGACCCTGGCCAGTTGAACACTGAAGCTTTCTTT.

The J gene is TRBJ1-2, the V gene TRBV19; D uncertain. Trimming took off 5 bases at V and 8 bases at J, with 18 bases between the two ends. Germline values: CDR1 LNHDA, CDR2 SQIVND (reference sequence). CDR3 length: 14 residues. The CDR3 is CASSPEKRREGYTF. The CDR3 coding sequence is TGTGCCAGTAGTCCAGAGAAACGAAGGGAGGGCTACACCTTC.

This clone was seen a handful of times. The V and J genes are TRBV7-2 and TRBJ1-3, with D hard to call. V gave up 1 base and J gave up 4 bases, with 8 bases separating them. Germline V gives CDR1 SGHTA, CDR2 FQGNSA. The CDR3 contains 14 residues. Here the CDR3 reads CASSLVVGGNTIYF. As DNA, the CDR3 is TGTGCCAGCAGCTTAGTCGTCGGGGGAAACACCATATATTTT.

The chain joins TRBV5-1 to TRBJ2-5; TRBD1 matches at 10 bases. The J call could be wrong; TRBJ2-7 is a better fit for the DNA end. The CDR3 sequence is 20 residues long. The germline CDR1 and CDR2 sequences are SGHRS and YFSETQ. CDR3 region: CASSFRPGQGLQAGSYEQYF. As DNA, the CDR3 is TGCGCCAGCAGCTTCCGACCGGGACAGGGGCTACAAGCGGGCTCCTACGAGCAGTACTTC.

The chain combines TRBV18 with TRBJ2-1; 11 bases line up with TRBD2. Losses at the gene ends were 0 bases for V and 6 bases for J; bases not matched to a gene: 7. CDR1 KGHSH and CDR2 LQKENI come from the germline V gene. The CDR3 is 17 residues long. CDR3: CASSPPALAGGPNEQFF. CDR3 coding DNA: TGTGCCAGCTCACCACCGGCGCTAGCGGGGGGACCCAATGAGCAGTTCTTC.

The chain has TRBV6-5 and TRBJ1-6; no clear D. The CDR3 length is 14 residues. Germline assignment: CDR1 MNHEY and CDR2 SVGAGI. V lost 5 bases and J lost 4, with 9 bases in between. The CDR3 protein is CASSDRVYNSPLHF. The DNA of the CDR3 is TGTGCCAGCAGTGACCGGGTTTATAATTCACCCCTCCACTTT.

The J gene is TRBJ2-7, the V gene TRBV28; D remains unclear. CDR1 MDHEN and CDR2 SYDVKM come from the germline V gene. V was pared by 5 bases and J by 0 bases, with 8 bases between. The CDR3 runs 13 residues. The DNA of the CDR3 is TGTGCCAGCAGTCCGAGGAGCTCCTACGAGCAGTACTTC. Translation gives CASSPRSSYEQYF.

The CDR3 DNA reads as TGTGCCAGCAGTGAGGGCGTGTACTACGAGCAGTACTTC. It translates to CASSEGVYYEQYF. The V and J genes are TRBV2 and TRBJ2-7; D remains unclear. Germline loops: CDR1 SNHLY, CDR2 FYNNEI. This CDR3 is 13 amino acids long. Between the trimmed V and J ends, which lost 3 bases and 3 bases, there was a span of 9 bases.

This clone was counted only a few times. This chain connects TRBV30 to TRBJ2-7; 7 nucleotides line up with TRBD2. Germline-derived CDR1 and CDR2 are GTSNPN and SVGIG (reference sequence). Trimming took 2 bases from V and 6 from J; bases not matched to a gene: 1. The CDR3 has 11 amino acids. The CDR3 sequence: CAWSWEGEQYF. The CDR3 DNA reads TGTGCCTGGAGTTGGGAGGGCGAGCAGTACTTC.

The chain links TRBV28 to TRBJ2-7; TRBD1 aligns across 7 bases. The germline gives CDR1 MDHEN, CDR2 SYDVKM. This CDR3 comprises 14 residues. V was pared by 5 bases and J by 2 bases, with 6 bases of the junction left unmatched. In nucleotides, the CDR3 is TGTGCCAGCAGTCCAGGGACAGTTACCTACGAGCAGTACTTC. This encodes CASSPGTVTYEQYF.

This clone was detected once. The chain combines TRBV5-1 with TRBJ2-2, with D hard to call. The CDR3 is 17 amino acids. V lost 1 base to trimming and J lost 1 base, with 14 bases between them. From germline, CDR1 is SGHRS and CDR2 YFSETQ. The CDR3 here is CASSLFGTDLNTGELFF. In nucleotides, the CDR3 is TGCGCCAGCAGCTTGTTTGGTACTGATTTGAACACCGGGGAGCTGTTTTTT.

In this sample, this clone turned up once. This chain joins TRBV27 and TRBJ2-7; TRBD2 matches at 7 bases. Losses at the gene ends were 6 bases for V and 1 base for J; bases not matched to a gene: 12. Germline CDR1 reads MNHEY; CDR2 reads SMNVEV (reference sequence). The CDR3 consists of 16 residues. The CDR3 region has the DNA TGTGCCAGCAGCTCATCGACTAGCAGAGGATCCTACGAGCAGTACTTC. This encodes CASSSSTSRGSYEQYF.